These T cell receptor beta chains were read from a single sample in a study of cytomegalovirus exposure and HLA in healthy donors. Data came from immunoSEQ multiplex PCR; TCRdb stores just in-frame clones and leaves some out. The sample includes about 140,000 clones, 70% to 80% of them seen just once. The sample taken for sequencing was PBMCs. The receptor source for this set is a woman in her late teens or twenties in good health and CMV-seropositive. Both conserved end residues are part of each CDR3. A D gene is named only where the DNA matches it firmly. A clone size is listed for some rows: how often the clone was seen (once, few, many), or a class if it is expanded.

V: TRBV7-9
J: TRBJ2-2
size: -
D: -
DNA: TGTGCCAGCAGCTTAGATGCGGTGAACACCGGGGAGCTGTTTTTT
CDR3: CASSLDAVNTGELFF

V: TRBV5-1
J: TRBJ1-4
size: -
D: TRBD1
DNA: TGCGCCAGCTACCCGGGACAGGGGGCTCCAGGTGAAAAACTGTTTTTT
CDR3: CASYPGQGAPGEKLFF

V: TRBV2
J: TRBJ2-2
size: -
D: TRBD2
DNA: TGTGCCAGCGGGGGGGAGAACACCGGGGAGCTGTTTTTT
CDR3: CASGGENTGELFF

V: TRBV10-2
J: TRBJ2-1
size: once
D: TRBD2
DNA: TGCGCCAGCAGTGAGTCGAGGCTAGCGGGCCTCAATGAGCAGTTCTTC
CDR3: CASSESRLAGLNEQFF

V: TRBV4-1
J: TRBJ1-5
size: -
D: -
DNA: TGCGCCAGCAGCCAAGTTTGGGGAGTCGGTCAGCCCCAGCATTTT
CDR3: CASSQVWGVGQPQHF

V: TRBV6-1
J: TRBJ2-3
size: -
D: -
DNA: TGTGCCAGCAGTGAAGAGTCCCAGGGGTCATCCCCCACAGATACGCAGTATTTT
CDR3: CASSEESQGSSPTDTQYF

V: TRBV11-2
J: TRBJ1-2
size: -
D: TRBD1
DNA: TGTGCCAGCAGCTCCGGGACAGGAGGACGGTATGGCTACACCTTC
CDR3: CASSSGTGGRYGYTF

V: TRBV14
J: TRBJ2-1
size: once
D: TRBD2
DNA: TGTGCCAGCAGCCAAGGGATAGCGGGGGTCGAGCAGTTCTTC
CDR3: CASSQGIAGVEQFF

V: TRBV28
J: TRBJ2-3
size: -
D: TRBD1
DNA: TGTGCCAGCAGTCGACAGGGGAGCACAGATACGCAGTATTTT
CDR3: CASSRQGSTDTQYF

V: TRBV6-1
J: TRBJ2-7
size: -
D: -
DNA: TGTGCCAGCAGTGAATTATTTGAGCAGTACTTC
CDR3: CASSELFEQYF

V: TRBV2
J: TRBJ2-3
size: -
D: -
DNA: TGTGCCAGCAGACGGACTTACACAGATACGCAGTATTTT
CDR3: CASRRTYTDTQYF

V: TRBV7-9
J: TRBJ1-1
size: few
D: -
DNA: TGTGCCAGCAGCTTAAGTGGGAGGAACACTGAAGCTTTCTTT
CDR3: CASSLSGRNTEAFF

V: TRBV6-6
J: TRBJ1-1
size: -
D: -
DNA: TGTGCCAGCAGTATCTTAGAGGGGAACACTGAAGCTTTCTTT
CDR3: CASSILEGNTEAFF

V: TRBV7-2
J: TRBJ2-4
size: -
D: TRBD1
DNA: TGTGCCAGCCGAAAAACAGGGGGATCCCCCATTCAGTACTTC
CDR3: CASRKTGGSPIQYF

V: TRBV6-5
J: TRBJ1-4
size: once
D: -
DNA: TGTGCCAGCAGCCGCGGATTTTTTAATGAAAAACTGTTTTTT
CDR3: CASSRGFFNEKLFF

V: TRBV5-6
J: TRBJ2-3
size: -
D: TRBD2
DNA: TGTGCCAGCAGCTTAGCCGGGGGGGCGACAGATACGCAGTATTTT
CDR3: CASSLAGGATDTQYF

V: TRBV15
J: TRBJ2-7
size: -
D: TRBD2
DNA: TGTGCCACCAGCCGCGGGACTGGGGGGGTGTCCTACGAGCAGTACTTC
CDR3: CATSRGTGGVSYEQYF

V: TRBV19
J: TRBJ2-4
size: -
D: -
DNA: TGTGCCAGTACGGAAGGAGGTATGGCCAAAAACATTCAGTACTTC
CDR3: CASTEGGMAKNIQYF

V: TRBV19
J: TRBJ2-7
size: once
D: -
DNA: TGTGCCAGTAGTAACCAGGGCTTTATGATCGAGCAGTACTTC
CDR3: CASSNQGFMIEQYF

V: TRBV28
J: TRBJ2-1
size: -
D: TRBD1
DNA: TGTGCCAGCAGTTCGAGACAGGGGTACAATGAGCAGTTCTTC
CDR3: CASSSRQGYNEQFF

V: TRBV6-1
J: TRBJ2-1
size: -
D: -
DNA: TGTGCCAGCAGTGAAGATCCGGGTAGGGGGAATGAGCAGTTCTTC
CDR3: CASSEDPGRGNEQFF

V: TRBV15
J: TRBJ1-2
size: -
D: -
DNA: TGTGCCACCAGCAGAGCCAGGGGAACGGACTATGGCTACACCTTC
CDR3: CATSRARGTDYGYTF

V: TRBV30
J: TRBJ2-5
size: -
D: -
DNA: TGTGCCCACGACGGGGGACGAGAGATACAAGAGACCCAGTACTTC
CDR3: CAHDGGREIQETQYF